The rows below give T cell receptor beta chains drawn from one sample of a study of shared clonotypes between healthy human individuals. The data were produced by immunoSEQ multiplex PCR, yet TCRdb's version contains in-frame clones alone and is incomplete. The repertoire consists of about 680,000 clones, with 92% occurring once and the leading ten covering roughly 22%. The source material was naive CD8+ T cells sorted from blood. The receptor set was obtained from a young man in good health. CDR3s include the opening cysteine and the closing phenylalanine or tryptophan. D genes are given only for firm matches. Clone size is given for some rows only: seen once, a few or many times, or a class if the clone is expanded.

.	.	TRBV19	TRBJ2-7	TGTGCCAGTAGTATAGAGGGCGGTCTCTACGAGCAGTACTTC	CASSIEGGLYEQYF
.	.	TRBV7-9	TRBJ1-5	TGTGCCAGCAGCTTAACGGGGCAGAGCAATCAGCCCCAGCATTTT	CASSLTGQSNQPQHF
.	.	TRBV2	TRBJ1-2	TGTGCCAGCAGTGCAGGGACCTTCTATGGCTACACCTTC	CASSAGTFYGYTF
once	TRBD1	TRBV27	TRBJ1-2	TGTGCCAGCAGTTTATTAGGGGGCAACGGCTACACCTTC	CASSLLGGNGYTF
.	.	TRBV6-5	TRBJ1-4	TGTGCCAGCAGTTACCTGGGAGGGGAGGATGAAAAACTGTTTTTT	CASSYLGGEDEKLFF
.	.	TRBV14	TRBJ2-1	TGTGCCAGCAGCCAAGTTCCCGGGACCTATGAGCAGTTCTTC	CASSQVPGTYEQFF
.	.	TRBV28	TRBJ1-5	TGTGCCAGCAGTCCGGGAAAGCCCCAGCATTTT	CASSPGKPQHF
.	TRBD1	TRBV5-1	TRBJ1-5	TGCGCCAGCAGCCCCGGGACAGGGCCCCGGTGGCCCCAGCATTTT	CASSPGTGPRWPQHF
.	.	TRBV21-1	TRBJ2-1	TGTGCCAGCAGCAAATTGGCGTGCGGGAGGGCCCCGTCCTACAATGAGCAGTTCTTC	CASSKLACGRAPSYNEQFF
few	TRBD1	TRBV28	TRBJ2-5	TGTGCCAGCAAGCTCCCGGGACAGGGGGCAAGGAGGGAGACCCAGTACTTC	CASKLPGQGARRETQYF
.	.	TRBV29-1	TRBJ2-2	TGCAGCGTTGACACCGGGGAGCTGTTTTTT	CSVDTGELFF
.	TRBD1	TRBV5-6	TRBJ2-6	TGTGCCAGCAGCTCATCGGACAGGGTCTCTGGGGCCAACGTCCTGACTTTC	CASSSSDRVSGANVLTF
.	.	TRBV19	TRBJ2-1	TGTGCCAGTAGTATAGTCTCCAGGGGCGGGAGCTCCTACAATGAGCAGTTCTTC	CASSIVSRGGSSYNEQFF
.	.	TRBV15	TRBJ2-7	TGTGCCACCAGCAGAGATCCGTCCGAACGGATTTACGAGCAGTACTTC	CATSRDPSERIYEQYF
.	.	TRBV29-1	TRBJ2-5	TGCAGCGTTATATCGATAGCGCGTCAAGAGACCCAGTACTTC	CSVISIARQETQYF
.	TRBD2	TRBV4-3	TRBJ2-1	TGCGCCAGCAGCCAAGAAGCTAGCGGGATAATGACCTACAATGAGCAGTTCTTC	CASSQEASGIMTYNEQFF
.	TRBD1	TRBV4-1	TRBJ2-1	TGCGCCAGCAGCCAAGAGGGGACAGGAAATGAGCAGTTCTTC	CASSQEGTGNEQFF
.	.	TRBV4-1	TRBJ1-1	TGCGCCAGCAGCCAACAGGGTTCGAACACTGAAGCTTTCTTT	CASSQQGSNTEAFF
.	TRBD1	TRBV27	TRBJ1-4	TGTGCCAGCAGTTCACTCCCGACAGGGGAGGAAAAACTGTTTTTT	CASSSLPTGEEKLFF
.	.	TRBV28	TRBJ2-3	TGTGCCAGCAGTTTCCCCGGGAGCCGTCCAGATACGCAGTATTTT	CASSFPGSRPDTQYF
.	TRBD1	TRBV11-2	TRBJ2-2	TGTGCCAGCAGCTTAAGGGACAGGGGTTGGAACACCGGGGAGCTGTTTTTT	CASSLRDRGWNTGELFF
.	.	TRBV7-9	TRBJ1-4	TGTGCCAGCCGCCCGGGGGCTGAAGGAAAACTGTTTTTT	CASRPGAEGKLFF
.	.	TRBV19	TRBJ2-1	TGTGCCAGTAGTGTGTCCCACGGCCCTTACAATGAGCAGTTCTTC	CASSVSHGPYNEQFF
.	TRBD2	TRBV2	TRBJ2-1	TGTGCCAGCCCCGGGATAGCGGGAGTCAATGAGCAGTTCTTC	CASPGIAGVNEQFF
.	TRBD2	TRBV10-3	TRBJ2-3	TGTGCCATCAGTGAGACTAGCGGGAGTTCAGATACGCAGTATTTT	CAISETSGSSDTQYF
.	.	TRBV5-1	TRBJ2-5	TGCGCCAGCAGCTTCGAGTCCCATCAAGAGACCCAGTACTTC	CASSFESHQETQYF
.	TRBD2	TRBV29-1	TRBJ2-7	TGCAGCGCTAAGACTAGCGGGGTTTTCGAGCAGTACTTC	CSAKTSGVFEQYF